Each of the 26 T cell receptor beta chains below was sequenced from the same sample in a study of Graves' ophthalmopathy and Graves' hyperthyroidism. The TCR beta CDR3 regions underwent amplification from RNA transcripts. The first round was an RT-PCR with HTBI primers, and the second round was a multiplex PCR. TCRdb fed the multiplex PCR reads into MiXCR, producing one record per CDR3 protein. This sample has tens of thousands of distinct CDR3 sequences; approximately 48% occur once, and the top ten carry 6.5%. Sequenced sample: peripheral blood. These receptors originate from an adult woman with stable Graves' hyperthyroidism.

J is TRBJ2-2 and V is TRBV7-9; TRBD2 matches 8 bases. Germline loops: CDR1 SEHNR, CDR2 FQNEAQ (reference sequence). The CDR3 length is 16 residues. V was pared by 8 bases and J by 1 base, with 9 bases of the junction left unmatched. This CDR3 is CASGDGLAGNTGELFF. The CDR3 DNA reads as TGTGCCAGCGGCGACGGGCTAGCGGGGAACACCGGGGAGCTGTTTTTT.

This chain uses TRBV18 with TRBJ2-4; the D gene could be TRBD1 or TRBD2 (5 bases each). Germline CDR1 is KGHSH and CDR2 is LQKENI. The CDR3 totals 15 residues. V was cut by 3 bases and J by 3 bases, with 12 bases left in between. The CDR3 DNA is TGTGCCAGCTCACCTCAGGGAAGCGGCAAAAACATTCAGTACTTC. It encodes CASSPQGSGKNIQYF.

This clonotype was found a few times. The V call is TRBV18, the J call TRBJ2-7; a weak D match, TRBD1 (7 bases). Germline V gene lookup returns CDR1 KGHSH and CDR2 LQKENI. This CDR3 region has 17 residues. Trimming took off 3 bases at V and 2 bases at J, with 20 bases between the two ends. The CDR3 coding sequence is TGTGCCAGCTCACCCCGCCCAGGGGGAGGTTCGGCCTACGAGCAGTACTTC. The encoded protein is CASSPRPGGGSAYEQYF.

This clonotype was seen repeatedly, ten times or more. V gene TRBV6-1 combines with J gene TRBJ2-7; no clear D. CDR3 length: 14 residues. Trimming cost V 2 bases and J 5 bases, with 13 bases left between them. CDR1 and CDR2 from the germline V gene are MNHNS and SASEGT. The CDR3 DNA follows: TGTGCCAGCAGTGAAAAAATAGAGAGGAACGAGCAGTACTTC. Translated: CASSEKIERNEQYF.

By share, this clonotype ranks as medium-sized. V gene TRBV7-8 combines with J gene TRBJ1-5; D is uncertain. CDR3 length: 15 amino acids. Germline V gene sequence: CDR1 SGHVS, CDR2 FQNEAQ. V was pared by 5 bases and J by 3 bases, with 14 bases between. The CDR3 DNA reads TGTGCCAGCAGCGCAAGTCATGGGTTCAATCAGCCCCAGCATTTT. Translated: CASSASHGFNQPQHF.

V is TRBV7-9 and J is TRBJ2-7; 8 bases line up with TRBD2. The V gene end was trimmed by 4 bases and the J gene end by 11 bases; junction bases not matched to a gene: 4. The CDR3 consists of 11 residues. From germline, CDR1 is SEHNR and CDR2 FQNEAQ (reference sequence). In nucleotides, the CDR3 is TGTGCCAGCAGCTCACGGGGGGGGAAGTACTTC. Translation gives CASSSRGGKYF. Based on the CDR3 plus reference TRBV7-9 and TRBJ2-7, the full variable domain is DTGVSQNPRHKITKRGQNVTFRCDPISEHNRLYWYRQTLGQGPEFLTYFQNEAQLEKSRLLSDRFSAERPKGSFSTLEIQRTEQGDSAMYLCASSSRGGKYFGPGTRLTVT.

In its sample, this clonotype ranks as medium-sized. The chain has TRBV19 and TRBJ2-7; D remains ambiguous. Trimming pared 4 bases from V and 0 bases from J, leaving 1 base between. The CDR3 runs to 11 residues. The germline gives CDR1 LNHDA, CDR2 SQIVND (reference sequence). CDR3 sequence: CASSNSYEQYF. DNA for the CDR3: TGTGCCAGTAGTAACTCCTACGAGCAGTACTTC.

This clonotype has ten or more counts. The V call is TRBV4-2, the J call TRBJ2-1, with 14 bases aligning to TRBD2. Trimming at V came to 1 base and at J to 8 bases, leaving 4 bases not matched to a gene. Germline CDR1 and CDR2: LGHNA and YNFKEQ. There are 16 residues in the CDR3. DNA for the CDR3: TGTGCCAGCAGCCAAGTGGGGACTAGCGGGAGCTATGAGCAGTTCTTC. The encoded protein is CASSQVGTSGSYEQFF.

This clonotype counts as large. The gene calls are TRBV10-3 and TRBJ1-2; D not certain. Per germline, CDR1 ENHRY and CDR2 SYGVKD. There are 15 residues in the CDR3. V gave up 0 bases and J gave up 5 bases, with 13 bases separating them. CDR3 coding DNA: TGTGCCATCAGTGAGTCGTCAGTAGACCAGTATGGCTACACCTTC. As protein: CAISESSVDQYGYTF.

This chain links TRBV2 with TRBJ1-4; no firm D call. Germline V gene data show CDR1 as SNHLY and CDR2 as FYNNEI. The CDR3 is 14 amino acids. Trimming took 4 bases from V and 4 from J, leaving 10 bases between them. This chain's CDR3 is CASSASRINEKLFF. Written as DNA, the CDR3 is TGTGCCAGCAGTGCATCGCGGATTAATGAAAAACTGTTTTTT.

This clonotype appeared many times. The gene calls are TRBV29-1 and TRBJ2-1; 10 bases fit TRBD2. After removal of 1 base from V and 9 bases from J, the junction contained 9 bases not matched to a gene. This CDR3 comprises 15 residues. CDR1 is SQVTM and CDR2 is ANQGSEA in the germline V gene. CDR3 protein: CSVEVPAGGPGEQFF. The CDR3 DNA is TGCAGCGTTGAAGTTCCAGCGGGAGGGCCTGGTGAGCAGTTCTTC.

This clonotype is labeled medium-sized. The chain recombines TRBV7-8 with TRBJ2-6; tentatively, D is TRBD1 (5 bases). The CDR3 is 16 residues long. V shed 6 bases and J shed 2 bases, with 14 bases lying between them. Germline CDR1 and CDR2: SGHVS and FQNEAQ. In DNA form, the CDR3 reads TGTGCCAGCAGTCGATACAGGAAACCTGGGGCCAACGTCCTGACTTTC. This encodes CASSRYRKPGANVLTF.

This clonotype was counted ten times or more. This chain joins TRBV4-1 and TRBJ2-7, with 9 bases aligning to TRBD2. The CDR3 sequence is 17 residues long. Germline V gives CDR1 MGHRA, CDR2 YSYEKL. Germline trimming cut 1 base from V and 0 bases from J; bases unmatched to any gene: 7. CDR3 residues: CASSQAPGLALSYEQYF. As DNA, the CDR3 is TGCGCCAGCAGCCAAGCTCCCGGACTAGCGCTCTCCTACGAGCAGTACTTC.

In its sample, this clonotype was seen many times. The CDR3 DNA follows: TGTGCCAGCAGTTACTTGCGACTAGCGGGGGGCAGGAATGAGCAGTTCTTC. It is translated as CASSYLRLAGGRNEQFF. The V call is TRBV6-5, the J call TRBJ2-1; 13 nucleotides agree with TRBD2. V lost 1 base to trimming and J lost 7 bases; unmatched junction nucleotides: 7. This CDR3 region has 17 residues. From germline, CDR1 is MNHEY and CDR2 SVGAGI.

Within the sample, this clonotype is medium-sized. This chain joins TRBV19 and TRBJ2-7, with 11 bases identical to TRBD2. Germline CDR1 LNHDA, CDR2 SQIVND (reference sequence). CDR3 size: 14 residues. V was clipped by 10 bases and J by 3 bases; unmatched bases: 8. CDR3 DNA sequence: TGTGCCACCACACCCGGGACTAGCGGCTACGAGCAGTACTTC. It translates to CATTPGTSGYEQYF. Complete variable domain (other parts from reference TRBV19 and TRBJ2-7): DGGITQSPKYLFRKEGQNVTLSCEQNLNHDAMYWYRQDPGQGLRLIYYSQIVNDFQKGDIAEGYSVSREKKESFPLTVTSAQKNPTAFYLCATTPGTSGYEQYFGPGTRLTVT.

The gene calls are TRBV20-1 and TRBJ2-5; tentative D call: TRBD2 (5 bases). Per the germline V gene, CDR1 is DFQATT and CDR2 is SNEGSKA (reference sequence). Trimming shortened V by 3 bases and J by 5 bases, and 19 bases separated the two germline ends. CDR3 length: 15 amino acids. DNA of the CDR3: TGCAGTGCTAGTGACTACACGAACACCGGGGAGACCCAGTACTTC. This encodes CSASDYTNTGETQYF.

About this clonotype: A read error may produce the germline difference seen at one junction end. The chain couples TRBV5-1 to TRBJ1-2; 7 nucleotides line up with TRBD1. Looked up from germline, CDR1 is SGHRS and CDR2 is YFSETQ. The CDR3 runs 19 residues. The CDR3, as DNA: TGCGCCAGCAGCCCCGGTCCCCTGACAGGGATGGATGCTAACTATGGCCACACCTTC. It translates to CASSPGPLTGMDANYGHTF.

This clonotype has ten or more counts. CDR3 bases: TGCGCCAGCAGCCAATGGAGTGCGTACACCGGGGAGCTGTTTTTT. It specifies CASSQWSAYTGELFF. The chain joins TRBV4-1 to TRBJ2-2; D remains unclear. The V and J ends lost 2 bases and 3 bases respectively, with 10 bases between them. This CDR3 spans 15 amino acids. Germline V gives CDR1 MGHRA, CDR2 YSYEKL.

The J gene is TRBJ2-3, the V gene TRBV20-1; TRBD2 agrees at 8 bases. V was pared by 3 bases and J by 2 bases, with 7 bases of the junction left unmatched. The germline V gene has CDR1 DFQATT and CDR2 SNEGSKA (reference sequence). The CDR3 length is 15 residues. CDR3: CSASGRAATTDTQYF. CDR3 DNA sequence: TGCAGTGCTAGCGGGAGGGCAGCCACCACAGATACGCAGTATTTT.

The CDR3 region is CSASSFTRTGGNTIYF. The CDR3 DNA sequence: TGCAGTGCCAGCAGTTTCACCCGGACGGGCGGAAACACCATATATTTT. The chain is built from TRBV20-1 and TRBJ1-3; no definite D call. The CDR3 runs to 16 residues. V lost 6 bases and J lost 4, with 22 bases in between. Per germline, CDR1 DFQATT and CDR2 SNEGSKA (reference sequence).

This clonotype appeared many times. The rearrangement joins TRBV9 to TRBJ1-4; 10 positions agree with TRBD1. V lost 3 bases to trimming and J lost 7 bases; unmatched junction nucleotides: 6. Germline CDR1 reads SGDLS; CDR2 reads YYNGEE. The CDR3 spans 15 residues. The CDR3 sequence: CASSARQGAGEKLFF. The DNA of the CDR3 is TGTGCCAGCAGCGCCCGACAGGGGGCGGGTGAAAAACTGTTTTTT.

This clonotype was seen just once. CDR3 bases: TGCAGTACAGCCCCGACAGGGTCTAGCACAGATACGCAGTATTTT. Translated, it gives CSTAPTGSSTDTQYF. V gene TRBV20-1 combines with J gene TRBJ2-3; 7 bases line up with TRBD1. The CDR3 is made up of 15 amino acids. Per the germline V gene, CDR1 is DFQATT and CDR2 is SNEGSKA (reference sequence). After removal of 8 bases from V and 0 bases from J, the junction contained 11 bases not matched to a gene.

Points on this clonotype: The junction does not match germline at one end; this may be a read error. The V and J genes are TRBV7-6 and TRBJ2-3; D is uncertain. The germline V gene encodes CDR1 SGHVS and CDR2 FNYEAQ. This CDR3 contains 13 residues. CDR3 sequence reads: CASNSTTTDTQYF. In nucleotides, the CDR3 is TGTGCCAGCAACTCCACAACCACAGATACACAGTACTTT.

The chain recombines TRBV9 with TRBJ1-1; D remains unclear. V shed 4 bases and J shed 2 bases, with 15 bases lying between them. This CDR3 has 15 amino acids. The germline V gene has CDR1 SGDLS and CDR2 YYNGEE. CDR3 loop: CASSTGSPGNTEAFF. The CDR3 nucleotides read TGTGCCAGCAGCACCGGGAGTCCTGGAAACACTGAAGCTTTCTTT.

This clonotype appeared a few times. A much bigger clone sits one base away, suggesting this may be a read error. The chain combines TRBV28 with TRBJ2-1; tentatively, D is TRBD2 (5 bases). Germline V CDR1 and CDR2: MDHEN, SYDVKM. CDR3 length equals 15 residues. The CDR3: CASSPDPGGYNERFF. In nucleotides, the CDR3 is TGTGCCAGCAGTCCTGACCCGGGCGGGTACAATGAGCGGTTCTTC.

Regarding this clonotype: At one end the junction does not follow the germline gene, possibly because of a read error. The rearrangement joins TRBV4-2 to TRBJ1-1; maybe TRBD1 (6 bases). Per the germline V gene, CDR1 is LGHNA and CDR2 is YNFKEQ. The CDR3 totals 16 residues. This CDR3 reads CASGQGSSGPDTEALF. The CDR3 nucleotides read TGTGCCAGCGGCCAGGGGTCATCGGGGCCAGACACTGAAGCTCTCTTT.